The sequence of this T cell receptor (beta chain) was determined in a study of cytomegalovirus exposure and HLA in healthy donors (dated by TCRdb to 2016 to 2017). Study-level background: An earlier analysis of several hundred of the donors reported about 290 Gb of sequence data and around 110 million unique TCR beta sequences from 150 million to 200 million T cells. Around 320 gigabases of sequencing data and approximately 85 million unique TCR sequences were included in an early release covering 500 to 750 HLA-typed donors. The genetic ancestry cluster associated with self-reported Caucasian donors included 81% of the 398 genotyped donors. The study was designed to test whether signatures of past pathogen exposure could be identified by cataloging public T cell receptors. The T cell repertoires of around 730 subjects were profiled by immunosequencing and related to cytomegalovirus serostatus. In addition to the first cohort of approximately 650 subjects, a separate validation cohort of 120 different subjects was used. To predict cytomegalovirus infection status, the study brought together high-throughput TCR immunosequencing, statistical association of individual TCRs with disease status, and machine learning. A later analysis re-analyzed previously published TCR beta repertoires from 500 to 700 donors and added high-resolution HLA genotyping to study TCR occurrence patterns. Rather than drawing on any new phenotypic data, the later analysis identified candidate immune exposures from TCR beta sequences and the way those sequences occurred across donors. An earlier analysis of fewer than 750 of the donors used high-throughput TCR beta sequencing to judge whether each TCR beta V gene segment behaved as functional or pseudogenic. Donor age, sex, ethnicity and CMV serostatus were compiled alongside the repertoire data. Genome-wide SNP genotypes for about 55% of the roughly 670 donors were used in a later genetic analysis, which treated that subset as a discovery cohort. Every repertoire in the discovery cohort had been generated on one and the same sequencing platform. Both class I and class II loci were covered by HLA typing, at four-digit resolution. Typing coverage varied by locus: roughly 620-640 donors for A, B, C, DRB1 and DQB1; roughly 520 for DQA1; over 600 for DPA1; 450 to 480 for DPB1. Because of strong linkage in the cohort, four to six DR-DQ haplotypes were treated as single units for association and clustering. Among around 400 genotyped donors of the cohort, an average of around 250,000 unique TCR beta nucleotide sequences was sequenced per donor, of which approximately 19% were non-productive. The full study reports these points: In the study, around 150 TCR beta chains were listed as associated with cytomegalovirus. For the cohort, immune exposure information was limited to CMV serostatus. In a later genetic analysis, fewer N-insertions in productive TCRs were reported among donors in an Asian-associated ancestry cluster than the roughly 700-donor mean. In both the original and validation cohorts, the classifier was reported to diagnose cytomegalovirus status with high specificity and sensitivity. A later analysis found that most CMV-associated TCR beta chains appeared HLA-restricted, with HLA associations seemingly driven largely by CMV exposure. A group of highly shared sequence variants was considered likely to be a technical artifact of the sequencing pipeline. A later genetic analysis associated a missense DCLRE1C variant with V-gene and J-gene trimming of TCR beta chains, and an independent cohort replicated the association. According to the authors, the approach could potentially be generalized to other disease states and immunological phenotypes. A further reported finding was that TCR beta sequences accurately predicted the HLA-A and HLA-B alleles for most subjects in the first cohort. In a later analysis, TCR association rates were found to vary across HLA loci, with the most associated TCRs seen for DRB1 alleles and the fewest for HLA-C alleles. In this cohort, only TCR beta chains were sequenced, and detectable features were limited by the absence of alpha or paired-chain data. A later analysis reported that several top co-occurrence clusters appeared linked to parvovirus B19, influenza, CMV and Epstein-Barr virus. Seventeen rarely observed V segments, including chromosome 9 orphons, were excluded from the earlier analysis of approximately 600 of the donors because counts were too low. Linkage disequilibrium might explain the correlated functional status among segregating V segments, but an unknown experimental factor could not be ruled out. Strong co-occurrence of HLA alleles, especially DR and DQ, made assigning TCR associations to individual alleles difficult. Broadly in line with IMGT annotations, most TCR beta V segments showed up in productive rearrangements about 90% or about 30% of the time in an earlier analysis of several hundred of the donors. Because some donors lacked HLA typing at each locus, the association tests relied only on the typed subset. In a later analysis, 15,000 to 20,000 TCR beta sequences were associated with specific HLA alleles at a false discovery rate of 0.05. A few of the identified cytomegalovirus-associated TCR beta chains were confirmed in vitro to be specific for cytomegalovirus antigens. The 87-base-pair reads could not distinguish some IMGT-functional V segments, including TRBV6-2 and TRBV6-3, so those segments were excluded. In a later analysis, HLA-associated TCR beta chains were found to be more clonally expanded and to have lower generation probabilities than equally common non-associated chains. Presence/absence analyses assumed roughly uniform sequencing depth across donors, an assumption that may not hold. Most TCR sequences were observed very rarely across donors, whereas some public TCRs were present in many individuals.

In total, just over 650 healthy bone marrow donors made up the cohort. All cohort members were sampled while nominally healthy, although unrecorded immune exposures were likely present. The donor was CMV seronegative and was included in the group of hundreds of seronegative cohort members. Every donor gave a peripheral blood sample, and the peripheral blood mononuclear cells from that sample were used for TCR beta sequencing. The Qiagen DNeasy Blood Extraction Kit was used to extract genomic DNA from the blood cell samples. Library preparation used the immunoSEQ multiplex PCR assay. For the multiplex PCR, a mixture combining 60 forward primers for TCR Vbeta segments and 13 reverse primers for TCR Jbeta segments was used. Amplification of the CDR3 region of rearranged TCR beta genes was performed with a multiplex PCR assay on genomic DNA. On the Illumina HiSeq System, the amplified TCR beta libraries were sequenced as 87-base-pair reads. The paper's data handling went like this. Across the 700 or so repertoires, a later analysis counted 60 million to 90 million unique TCR beta chains, 9.5 million to 12 million of which were shared by at least two donors. Raw reads were error-corrected and collapsed into unique sequences with a nearest-neighbor algorithm that merged closely related sequences to remove PCR and sequencing errors. V, D and J gene segments were assigned by aligning CDR3 sequences to IMGT reference sequences. For a sequence to be retained, at least a six-nucleotide match to both a V gene segment and a J gene segment was required. A rearrangement was called productive if the CDR3 had no stop codons and remained in frame with V and J, and every other rearrangement was called non-productive. CDR3 was defined by IMGT convention, running from the second conserved V-encoded cysteine to the conserved J-encoded phenylalanine. The earlier analysis of 587 of the donors excluded sequences that lacked an unambiguous match to a single V gene segment. In an earlier analysis of approximately 550 of the donors, V segments were called functional above 56.7% productive rearrangements and were called segregating when the between-donor standard deviation exceeded 5%. To diagnose cytomegalovirus status from the catalog of TCR beta chain sequences, a statistical classification framework was built. V and J gene assignment, in a later analysis, came from comparing TCR nucleotide sequences with IMGT/GENE-DB human TR gene sequences. A later analysis assigned CDR3 sequences and most-parsimonious VDJ recombination scenarios with the TCRdist pipeline. In a later analysis, each TCR beta chain was defined by its CDR3 amino acid sequence together with its V-gene family, and reads lacking a unique V-gene family were excluded. To address suspected cross-contamination and a sequencing artifact, a later analysis removed a few hundred highly shared, low-generation-probability nucleotide sequences. A later analysis calculated a clonal expansion index for each public chain from normalized within-repertoire ranks of inferred template counts. Generation probabilities in a later analysis came from a VDJ recombination model fitted to out-of-frame rearrangements, and those results were checked against IGoR. Hypergeometric tests were used in a later analysis to score TCR-TCR, TCR-HLA and TCR-CMV co-occurrence, with a repertoire-size bias correction applied to the TCR pairs. In a later analysis, false discovery rates were estimated by permuting HLA or CMV assignments 20 times. In a later analysis, co-occurring TCRs were grouped with DBSCAN, and TCRdist sequence similarity was added when clustering was performed within HLA-allele-positive subsets. For co-occurrence clustering, repertoires with fewer than 30,000 or more than 120,000 public chains were excluded, along with 4 to 6 repertoires with anomalous nucleotide sharing. TCRdb provides this immuneACCESS table in a form limited to in-frame rearrangements. Some clones are lacking; in checked studies, under half of them reflect an unresolved V gene, and why the rest are absent is not known. V and J calls plus clone size are reproduced from that table; the DNA served to infer D and trimming. The sample data list 150,000 to 200,000 clones, and about 80% of these were observed just once. The ten top clones hold about 1.1% of the sample.

Details on this clone: Its antigen is unknown. Per-base quality was not reported, and no clone a single base away is much larger than it.

CDR1 and CDR2, per the germline V gene, are SGHRS and YFSETQ. The CDR3 runs 12 amino acids, cysteine and phenylalanine included. CDR3 DNA is the only sequence kept; it has 36 bases, read in frame from the first base. The V and J ends are trimmed by 4 bases and 8 bases, leaving 10 bases between them. The sequence came from a woman aged 40-49 years in good health and CMV-seronegative. Recombination linked TRBV5-1 to TRBJ2-1, with the D gene too uncertain to name. Sample: PBMCs. The CDR3 region has the sequence CASSTQAYEQFF. The nucleotides are TGCGCCAGCAGCACCCAAGCCTATGAGCAGTTCTTC.